The next 23 T cell receptor beta chains were all read from a single sample in a study of T cell responses to AZD1222 COVID-19 vaccine. Clones were read by immunoSEQ multiplex PCR, and TCRdb kept only the in-frame ones, dropping some. Among over 150,000 clones listed, around 88% were seen once. Here the sequenced sample was peripheral blood, taken 28 days after the second AZD1222 dose. These receptors all come from an adult who received the AZD1222 COVID-19 vaccine.

The chain links TRBV3-1 (or the pseudogene TRBV3-2) to TRBJ1-2; maybe TRBD1 (6 bases). Germline lookup yields CDR1 LGHDT and CDR2 YNNKEL (reference sequence). Trimming removed 0 bases at V and 3 bases at J, with 11 bases between. The CDR3 covers 15 residues. The CDR3 loop is CASSQDLGADYGYTF. In nucleotides, the CDR3 is TGTGCCAGCAGCCAAGATTTGGGGGCGGACTATGGCTACACCTTC.

J is TRBJ1-2 and V is TRBV2, with D unresolved. This CDR3 has 11 residues. With 8 bases removed from V and 2 bases from J, the gap between germline ends came to 6 bases. Germline V gene lookup returns CDR1 SNHLY and CDR2 FYNNEI. In DNA, the CDR3 is TGTGCCAGCGGTGGGAACTATGGCTACACCTTC. It yields the protein CASGGNYGYTF.

The chain couples TRBV5-1 to TRBJ1-5; 8 bases agree with TRBD1. CDR3 size: 16 residues. J lost 7 bases, V lost 1 base, and 10 bases had no gene match. Germline CDR1 and CDR2: SGHRS and YFSETQ. The CDR3 is CASSLSAGGEGQPQHF. CDR3 DNA sequence: TGCGCCAGCAGCTTGAGTGCAGGGGGCGAGGGGCAGCCCCAGCATTTT.

This sequence joins TRBV9 and TRBJ2-3, with 10 nucleotides matching TRBD2. V dropped 2 bases and J dropped 2; count of bases not matched to a gene: 5. CDR3 length equals 16 residues. CDR1 is SGDLS, CDR2 YYNGEE, per germline. CDR3 sequence reads: CASSVSLAGNTDTQYF. The CDR3 DNA follows: TGTGCCAGCAGCGTTTCACTAGCGGGAAACACAGATACGCAGTATTTT.

The V call is TRBV12-3 or TRBV12-4, the J call TRBJ2-7; possibly TRBD1 for D (5 bases). V was pared by 5 bases and J by 4 bases, with 12 bases between. The CDR3 sequence is 13 residues long. The CDR3 sequence: CASSRRRTYEQYF. The CDR3 DNA reads as TGTGCCAGCAGTCGAAGGCGGACATACGAGCAGTACTTC.

The V call is TRBV6-2 or TRBV6-3, the J call TRBJ2-7; D is unclear. V lost 2 bases and J 6 bases, leaving 8 bases between the germline ends. CDR3 length: 12 residues. CDR1 MNHEY and CDR2 SVGEGT come from the germline V gene. CDR3 protein: CASSYHRFEQYF. The DNA of the CDR3 is TGTGCCAGCAGTTACCATCGGTTCGAGCAGTACTTC.

The chain recombines TRBV6-6 with TRBJ2-1; perhaps TRBD2 as D (6 bases). The V end was cut by 8 bases, the J end by 6 bases, with 14 bases between. Germline CDR1 and CDR2: MNHNY and SVGAGI (reference sequence). The CDR3 spans 13 residues. The CDR3 loop reads CASVLAVSNEQFF. Here the CDR3 DNA reads TGTGCCAGCGTACTAGCCGTTTCCAATGAGCAGTTCTTC.

The chain is built from TRBV6-5 and TRBJ1-2, with 9 bases lining up with TRBD1. The V and J ends lost 7 bases and 4 bases, in that order; junction bases with no gene match: 7. The CDR3 covers 14 residues. Looked up from germline, CDR1 is MNHEY and CDR2 is SVGAGI. CDR3 DNA sequence: TGTGCCAGCATCGGACAGGGGACCCCCTATGGCTACACCTTC. Translating it yields CASIGQGTPYGYTF.

The chain employs TRBV7-2 and TRBJ2-7; D perhaps matches TRBD1 (6 bases). The CDR3 extends over 15 amino acids. V was cut by 1 base and J by 2 bases, with 12 bases left in between. Germline CDR1 reads SGHTA; CDR2 reads FQGNSA. The CDR3 sequence: CASSLEAQGTYEQYF. In DNA, the CDR3 is TGTGCCAGCAGCTTAGAAGCACAGGGAACCTACGAGCAGTACTTC.

This chain connects TRBV12-5 to TRBJ2-1, with D possibly TRBD1 on 6 matching bases. Trimming pared 2 bases from V and 11 bases from J, leaving 7 bases between. The CDR3 runs 11 residues. CDR1 is LGHNT and CDR2 is FRNRAP in the germline V gene. CDR3 coding DNA: TGTGCTAGTGGTTTGAGGGACAAGCAGTTCTTC. It codes for CASGLRDKQFF.

The chain links TRBV7-9 to TRBJ1-2; the match to TRBD1 covers 7 bases. Germline-derived CDR1 and CDR2 are SEHNR and FQNEAQ (reference sequence). V lost 5 bases to trimming and J lost 2 bases; unmatched junction nucleotides: 2. The CDR3 runs 13 residues. CDR3 DNA sequence: TGTGCCAGCAGCGCGACAGGGAACTATGGCTACACCTTC. Protein: CASSATGNYGYTF.

The chain recombines TRBV6-5 with TRBJ2-2; D uncertain. The length of the CDR3 is 12 residues. Deletions cut 6 bases from V and 1 base from J, with 3 bases between. CDR1 is MNHEY, CDR2 SVGAGI, per germline. This CDR3 reads CASRRNTGELFF. The CDR3, as DNA: TGTGCCAGCAGGAGGAACACCGGGGAGCTGTTTTTT.

The gene calls are TRBV4-1 and TRBJ2-5; 8 bases are shared with TRBD2. V dropped 5 bases and J dropped 1; count of bases not matched to a gene: 6. The CDR3 length is 15 residues. Germline-derived CDR1 and CDR2 are MGHRA and YSYEKL. CDR3 amino acids: CASSFPTSAQETQYF. The CDR3 nucleotides read TGCGCCAGCAGCTTCCCGACTAGCGCCCAAGAGACCCAGTACTTC.

CDR3 region: CASIRTSGMREQYF. The CDR3 coding sequence is TGTGCCAGCATTAGGACTAGCGGGATGCGGGAGCAGTACTTC. The gene calls are TRBV6-5 and TRBJ2-7; 12 bases align to TRBD2. The V segment lost 7 bases and the J segment 7 bases; nucleotides outside the gene matches: 8. This CDR3 contains 14 residues. Germline lookup yields CDR1 MNHEY and CDR2 SVGAGI.

The rearrangement uses TRBV13 and TRBJ2-7; possible D gene TRBD1, 6 bases. Trimming removed 5 bases at V and 2 bases at J, with 19 bases between. Germline lookup yields CDR1 PRHDT and CDR2 FYEKMQ (reference sequence). CDR3 size: 16 residues. For the CDR3, the DNA is TGTGCCAGCAGCGCCCGGACAGTACAAAAGCCCTACGAGCAGTACTTC. Protein: CASSARTVQKPYEQYF.

The J gene is TRBJ1-1, the V gene TRBV5-1; 7 bases fit TRBD1. The CDR3 length is 14 residues. CDR1 and CDR2 from the germline V gene are SGHRS and YFSETQ. V trimming: 8 bases; J trimming: 2 bases; junction bases outside the gene matches: 9. The CDR3 protein is CASRRQGSNTEAFF. The CDR3 DNA sequence: TGCGCCAGTAGAAGACAGGGAAGTAACACTGAAGCTTTCTTT.

This chain connects TRBV30 to TRBJ1-2; TRBD1 matches at 7 bases. Germline assignment: CDR1 GTSNPN and CDR2 SVGIG (reference sequence). CDR3 length equals 15 residues. The J segment lost 0 bases and the V segment lost 0 bases, leaving 4 bases of the junction unmatched. The CDR3 DNA is TGTGCCTGGAGTGTGGGGACAGCCTCTAACTATGGCTACACCTTC. Amino acids: CAWSVGTASNYGYTF.

This chain joins TRBV10-2 and TRBJ2-7; perhaps TRBD2 as D (6 bases). The CDR3 is 13 amino acids. The V and J ends lost 7 bases and 4 bases respectively, with 14 bases between them. Germline V gene data show CDR1 as WSHSY and CDR2 as SAAADI. CDR3 nucleotides: TGCGCCAGCAAAGGTAGCGGCCAATACGAGCAGTACTTC. This sequence encodes CASKGSGQYEQYF.

The chain has TRBV19 and TRBJ1-1, with no clear D. Trimming took 5 bases from V and 2 from J, leaving 9 bases between them. Germline V lookup: CDR1 LNHDA, CDR2 SQIVND (reference sequence). CDR3 length equals 13 residues. Written as DNA, the CDR3 is TGTGCCAGTAGTTCCCGGGCTAACACTGAAGCTTTCTTT. It translates to CASSSRANTEAFF.

The J gene is TRBJ1-2, the V gene TRBV18, with no clear D. Germline V gene lookup returns CDR1 KGHSH and CDR2 LQKENI. CDR3 length equals 14 residues. The ends were cut back, 6 bases at V and 3 bases at J, with 14 bases in the middle. The CDR3 region has the DNA TGTGCCAGCTCTCCAGGATTATCCGACTATGGCTACACCTTC. Encoded protein: CASSPGLSDYGYTF.

The gene calls are TRBV5-6 and TRBJ2-5; 7 bases agree with TRBD1. Germline V lookup: CDR1 SGHDT, CDR2 YYEEEE. This CDR3 region has 15 residues. Trimming took 0 bases from V and 5 from J; bases not matched to a gene: 7. The CDR3: CASSLAQGTGETQYF. Here the CDR3 DNA reads TGTGCCAGCAGCTTGGCACAGGGGACCGGGGAGACCCAGTACTTC.

The chain uses TRBV4-1 and TRBJ1-4; D gene uncertain. CDR1 is MGHRA, CDR2 YSYEKL, per germline. Trimming took off 2 bases at V and 0 bases at J, with 7 bases between the two ends. This CDR3 comprises 15 residues. DNA of the CDR3: TGCGCCAGCAGCCAATTAAGTACAACTAATGAAAAACTGTTTTTT. It encodes CASSQLSTTNEKLFF.

This rearrangement joins TRBV10-3 to TRBJ2-3; possibly TRBD2 for D (7 bases). This CDR3 spans 16 amino acids. V was trimmed by 0 bases and J by 3 bases, leaving 13 bases between them. Germline CDR1 ENHRY, CDR2 SYGVKD. CDR3 coding DNA: TGTGCCATCAGTGAGTCGAACCGGGGGGCAACAGATACGCAGTATTTT. This codes for CAISESNRGATDTQYF.